The clone carrying this TCR beta chain was seen more than once but under ten times. Germline V lookup: CDR1 SEHNR, CDR2 FQNEAQ (reference sequence). The length of the CDR3 is 13 residues. V lost 5 bases and J 0 bases, leaving 7 bases between the germline ends. This specimen belongs to a study of blood T cell repertoires in COVID-19. Study in general: Whether acute or convalescent, the COVID-19 samples came from the United States, Italy and Spain. Sample material is recorded as cDNA or gDNA derived from T cells, B-cell-depleted T cells, or PBMCs.

Only in-frame clones appear in the TCRdb table, and some are missing; sequencing was by immunoSEQ multiplex PCR. This repertoire shows 28,000 or so clones, roughly 85% found once; its top ten account for 6.5% to 8.5%. The receptor was isolated from a woman aged 45-59 years with active COVID-19. Material: peripheral blood. V is TRBV7-9 and J is TRBJ1-1, with D unresolved. CDR3 in DNA: TGTGCCAGCAGCGACGGGTTGAACACTGAAGCTTTCTTT. Residues: CASSDGLNTEAFF.